This is a list of T cell receptor beta chains from one sample in a study of identical twins. TCRdb ran MiXCR on the 5' RACE reads and lists one entry per CDR3 protein. This table holds some 500,000 distinct CDR3 sequences, more than 9% found once. The sample was also linked to a second study, of yellow fever vaccine responses in identical twins.

Sequencing was carried out using PBMCs. Receptors originate from a woman aged 18-29 years in good health. Both conserved end residues are part of each CDR3. A D gene is named only where the DNA matches it firmly. The listing skips clone size in some rows; elsewhere it reads once, few, many or a size class.

TRBD1	few	TRBJ2-2	17	TRBV3-1	TGTGCCAGCAGCCAGTTTACGGGACAGGGCATCACCGGGGAGCTGTTTTTT	CASSQFTGQGITGELFF
TRBD1	many	TRBJ2-7	13	TRBV6-1	TGTGCCAGCAGTGAGGGACAGGGGGTGGAACAGTACTTC	CASSEGQGVEQYF
.	many	TRBJ2-2	12	TRBV7-3	TGTGCCAGCAGGTCTCGGCCCGGGGAGCTGTTTTTT	CASRSRPGELFF
.	.	TRBJ2-3	14	TRBV25-1	TGTGCCAGCAGTGATCAGGGTAGCACAGATACGCAGTATTTT	CASSDQGSTDTQYF
.	many	TRBJ2-1	13	TRBV6-2/TRBV6-3	TGTGCCAGCAGTTACGCCTACGGCAATGAGCAGTTCTTC	CASSYAYGNEQFF
TRBD1	.	TRBJ2-1	20	TRBV11-2	TGTGCCAGCAGCTATAGAGCGGGACAGGGGGCCAGATTCTCCTACAATGAGCAGTTCTTC	CASSYRAGQGARFSYNEQFF
TRBD1	many	TRBJ2-6	20	TRBV5-1	TGCGCCAGCAGCTTACGTACAGGGGGCTTTATTAGCTCTGGGGCCAACGTCCTGACTTTC	CASSLRTGGFISSGANVLTF
TRBD1	.	TRBJ1-1	14	TRBV27	TGTGCCAGCGGCGGACAGGGTGGGGACACTGAAGCTTTCTTT	CASGGQGGDTEAFF
TRBD2	.	TRBJ2-1	15	TRBV30	TGTGCCTGGGGGAGACTAGCGGCCTCCTACAATGAGCAGTTCTTC	CAWGRLAASYNEQFF
TRBD2	.	TRBJ2-7	15	TRBV9	TGTGCCAGCAGCGTAGATGACAGCGGGGCCTACGAGCAGTACTTC	CASSVDDSGAYEQYF
TRBD2	once	TRBJ2-7	13	TRBV30	TGTGCCTGGAGTGCGGGGGGGGGCTCCGAGCAGTACTTC	CAWSAGGGSEQYF
TRBD2	many	TRBJ2-1	15	TRBV10-3	TGTGCCATCAGTCAGGGCGGGAGCTCCTACAATGAGCAGTTCTTC	CAISQGGSSYNEQFF
.	once	TRBJ2-1	16	TRBV18	TGTGCCAGCTCCCCGGGGACTGACATTTCCTACAATGAGCAGTTCTTC	CASSPGTDISYNEQFF
.	.	TRBJ1-5	12	TRBV7-9	TGTGCCAGCAGCCGCCAAGGTCAGCCCCAGCATTTT	CASSRQGQPQHF
TRBD1	.	TRBJ2-2	16	TRBV28	TGTGCCAGCAGTGTTAGGACAGGGGCGAACACCGGGGAGCTGTTTTTT	CASSVRTGANTGELFF
.	many	TRBJ2-3	13	TRBV5-1	TGCGCCAGCAAGGCCGACAGCACAGATACGCAGTATTTT	CASKADSTDTQYF
TRBD1	few	TRBJ2-5	14	TRBV12-3/TRBV12-4	TGTGCCAGCAGTTTGGACGGCACAGGGGGGACCCAGTACTTC	CASSLDGTGGTQYF
TRBD2	few	TRBJ2-7	16	TRBV12-3/TRBV12-4	TGTGCCAGCAGTTCTATCGGCGGGGGGCACTCCTACGAGCAGTACTTC	CASSSIGGGHSYEQYF
.	many	TRBJ2-3	15	TRBV7-8	TGTGCCAGCAGCCCTCGCCTTTCGAACACAGATACGCAGTATTTT	CASSPRLSNTDTQYF
.	many	TRBJ2-3	18	TRBV21-1	TGTGCCAGCAGCAAAGCGCTTTACCAGGGGGAATCAGCAGATACGCAGTATTTT	CASSKALYQGESADTQYF
.	many	TRBJ2-5	13	TRBV9	TGTGCCAGCAGCGGCAGGGTGGGGGAGACCCAGTACTTC	CASSGRVGETQYF
TRBD1	.	TRBJ2-7	14	TRBV4-2	TGTGCCAGCAGCCAAGAGCAGGGGGTGTACGAGCAGTACTTC	CASSQEQGVYEQYF
.	many	TRBJ2-2	14	TRBV20-1	TGCAGTGCTCGGACTGACACGAACACCGGGGAGCTGTTTTTT	CSARTDTNTGELFF
TRBD2	.	TRBJ2-6	19	TRBV11-2	TGTGCCAGCAGCGCCCGGACTAGCGGGGGGGCTGGTGGGGCCAACGTCCTGACTTTC	CASSARTSGGAGGANVLTF
.	.	TRBJ1-5	15	TRBV10-3	TGTGCCATCAGTGATTCAGTGTACAGCAATCAGCCCCAGCATTTT	CAISDSVYSNQPQHF
.	.	TRBJ2-7	14	TRBV12-3/TRBV12-4	TGTGCCAGCAGCCGCCAGCCCCCAGGGGTCGAGCAGTACTTC	CASSRQPPGVEQYF